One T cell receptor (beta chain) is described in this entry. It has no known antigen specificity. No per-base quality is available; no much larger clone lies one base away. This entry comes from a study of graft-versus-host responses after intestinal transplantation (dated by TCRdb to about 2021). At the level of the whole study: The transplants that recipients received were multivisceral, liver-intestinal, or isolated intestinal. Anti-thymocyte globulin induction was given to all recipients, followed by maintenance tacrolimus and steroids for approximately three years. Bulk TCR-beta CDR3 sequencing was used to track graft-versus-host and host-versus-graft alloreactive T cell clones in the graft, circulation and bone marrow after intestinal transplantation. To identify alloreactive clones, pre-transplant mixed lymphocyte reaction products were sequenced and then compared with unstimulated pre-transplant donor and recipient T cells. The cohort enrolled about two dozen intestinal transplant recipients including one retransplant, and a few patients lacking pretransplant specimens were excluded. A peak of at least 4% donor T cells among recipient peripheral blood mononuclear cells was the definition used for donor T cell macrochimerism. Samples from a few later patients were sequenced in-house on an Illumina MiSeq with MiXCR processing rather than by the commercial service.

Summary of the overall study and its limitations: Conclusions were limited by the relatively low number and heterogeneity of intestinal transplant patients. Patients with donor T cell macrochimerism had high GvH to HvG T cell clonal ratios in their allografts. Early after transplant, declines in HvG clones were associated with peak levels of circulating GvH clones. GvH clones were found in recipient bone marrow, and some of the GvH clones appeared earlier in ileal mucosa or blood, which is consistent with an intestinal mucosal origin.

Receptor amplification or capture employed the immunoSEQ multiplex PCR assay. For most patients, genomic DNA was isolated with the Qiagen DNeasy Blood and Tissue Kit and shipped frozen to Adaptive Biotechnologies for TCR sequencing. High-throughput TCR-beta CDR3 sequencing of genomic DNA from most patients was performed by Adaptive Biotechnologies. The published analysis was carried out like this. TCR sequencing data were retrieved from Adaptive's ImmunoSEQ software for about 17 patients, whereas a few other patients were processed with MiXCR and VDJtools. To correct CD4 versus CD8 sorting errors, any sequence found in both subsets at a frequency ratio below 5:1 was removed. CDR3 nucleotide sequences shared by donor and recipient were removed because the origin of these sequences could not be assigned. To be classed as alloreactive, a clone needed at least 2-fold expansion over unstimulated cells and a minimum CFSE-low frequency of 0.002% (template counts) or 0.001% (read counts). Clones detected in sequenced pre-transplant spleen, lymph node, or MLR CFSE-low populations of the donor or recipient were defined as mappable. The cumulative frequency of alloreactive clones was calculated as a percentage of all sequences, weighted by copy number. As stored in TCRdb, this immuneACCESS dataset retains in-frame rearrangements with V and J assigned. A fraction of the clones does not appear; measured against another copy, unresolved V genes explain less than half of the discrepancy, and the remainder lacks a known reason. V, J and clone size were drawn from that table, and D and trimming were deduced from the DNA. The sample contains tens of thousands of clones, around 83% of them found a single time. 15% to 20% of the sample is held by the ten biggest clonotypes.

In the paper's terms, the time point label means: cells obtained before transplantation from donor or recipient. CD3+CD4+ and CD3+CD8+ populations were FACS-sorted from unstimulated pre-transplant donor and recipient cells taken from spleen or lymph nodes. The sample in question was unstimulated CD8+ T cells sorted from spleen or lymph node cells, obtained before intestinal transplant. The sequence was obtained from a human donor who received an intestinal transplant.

This receptor carries the CDR3 CASSDRVEETQYF. The sequenced DNA: TGTGCCAGCAGCGACAGGGTAGAAGAGACCCAGTACTTC. In this chain, TRBV6-5 is recombined with TRBJ2-5; 7 nucleotides in the junction match TRBD1. The cysteine opens and the phenylalanine closes a CDR3 of 13 amino acids. Here the CDR3 DNA is all that survives: 39 bases in frame from base 1. For this chain, trimming is 6 bases at the V end and 3 bases at the J end, and the number of junction bases without a gene match is 4. CDR1 and CDR2, per the germline V gene, are MNHEY and SVGAGI.